This TCR beta chain was sequenced in a study of Ad26.COV2.S vaccination and SARS-CoV-2 variants. Study details: Sample donor was a member of the COV1001 Ad26.COV2.S trial arm. Each vaccinee took Ad26.COV2.S intramuscularly, once or twice 56 days apart. General study points: The placebo group had lower spike-specific TCR breadth than the vaccine recipients did.

Profiling relied on immunoSEQ multiplex PCR, and the TCRdb table lists in-frame clones only, not all of them. The top ten clones hold about 10% of a sample with about 350,000 clones, 80% to 90% of them seen once. CDR1 is MGHRA and CDR2 is YSYEKL in the germline V gene. J lost 8 bases, V lost 0 bases, and 8 bases had no gene match. The CDR3 consists of 17 residues. Treatment noted: 15 to 20 received Ad26.COV2.S at low or high dose, single or two shots; a few received placebo; per-sample allocation not given. Sampling occurred on day 63 after the first vaccine or placebo injection. On this clone itself: Its antigen remains unidentified.

The TCR originated in a person aged 18-60 years who received the Ad26.COV2.S COVID-19 vaccine or a placebo. This sequence joins TRBV4-1 and TRBJ2-2; 11 positions match TRBD2. Material: peripheral blood, obtained in a trial of Ad26.COV2.S vaccine versus placebo. CDR3 sequence reads: CASSQEVPSGGRGELFF. The CDR3 DNA is TGCGCCAGCAGCCAAGAGGTACCTAGCGGGGGGCGTGGGGAGCTGTTTTTT.